The sequence of this T cell receptor beta chain was determined in a study of blood T cell repertoires in COVID-19. Study as a whole: Samples taken during acute and convalescent COVID-19 were collected in the United States, Italy and Spain.

A word on this clone: Relative to the germline gene, one junction end is altered; a read error may explain this. The sample carries other DNA sequences with the same CDR3.

Only in-frame clones appear in the TCRdb table, and some are missing; sequencing was by immunoSEQ multiplex PCR. Among about 120,000 clones, around 64% were seen once, and the ten largest hold approximately 0.86%. The CDR3 extends over 15 amino acids. Looked up from germline, CDR1 is MNHNY and CDR2 is SVGAGI (reference sequence). Sequenced input: peripheral blood. The chain has TRBV6-6 and TRBJ2-6, with D maybe TRBD2 (5 bases). The source is a human donor with acute or convalescent COVID-19. The donor label of this sample is uncertain. The CDR3 DNA sequence: TGTGCCAGCAGTTCACGGGATTCTGGAGCCAACGTCCTGACTTTC. Translating it yields CASSSRDSGANVLTF.